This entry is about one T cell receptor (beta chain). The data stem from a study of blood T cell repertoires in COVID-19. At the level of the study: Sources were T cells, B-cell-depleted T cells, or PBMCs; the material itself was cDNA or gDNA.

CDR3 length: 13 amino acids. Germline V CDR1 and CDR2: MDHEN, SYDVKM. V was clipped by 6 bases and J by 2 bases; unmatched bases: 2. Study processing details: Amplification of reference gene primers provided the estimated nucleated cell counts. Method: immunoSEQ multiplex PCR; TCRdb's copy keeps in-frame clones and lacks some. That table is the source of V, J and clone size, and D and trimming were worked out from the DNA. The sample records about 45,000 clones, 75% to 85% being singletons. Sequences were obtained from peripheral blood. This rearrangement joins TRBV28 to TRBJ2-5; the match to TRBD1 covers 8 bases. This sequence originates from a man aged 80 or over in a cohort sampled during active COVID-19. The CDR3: CASRNRGQETQYF. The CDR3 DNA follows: TGTGCCAGCAGAAACAGGGGGCAAGAGACCCAGTACTTC.